Listed below are T cell receptor beta chains from one sample, sequenced in a study of blood T cells in healthy people across ages. TCRdb itself ran the 5' RACE reads through MiXCR, one entry per CDR3 protein. The data contain hundreds of thousands of distinct CDR3 sequences, roughly 43% of them seen just once; the ten biggest clones take up 20% to 25%. Sequenced sample: blood. Receptors were obtained from a man older than 75 in good health. Both conserved end residues are part of each CDR3. D genes are given only for firm matches. Rows may omit the clone size; those that give it use once, few, many or a size class.

D gene: .; J gene: TRBJ2-1; CDR3 length: 14; V gene: TRBV7-3; clone size: few; CDR3 protein: CASSRERTTGEQFF; CDR3 DNA: TGTGCCAGCAGCCGTGAACGGACCACAGGCGAGCAGTTCTTC
D gene: TRBD1; J gene: TRBJ2-7; CDR3 length: 18; V gene: TRBV4-3; clone size: .; CDR3 protein: CASSQEEGGTGPPYEQYF; CDR3 DNA: TGCGCCAGCAGCCAAGAAGAGGGAGGGACAGGGCCCCCCTACGAGCAGTACTTC
D gene: .; J gene: TRBJ2-7; CDR3 length: 13; V gene: TRBV2; clone size: .; CDR3 protein: CASSDPSFYEQYF; CDR3 DNA: TGTGCCAGCAGTGACCCTAGCTTCTACGAGCAGTACTTC
D gene: .; J gene: TRBJ2-1; CDR3 length: 17; V gene: TRBV9; clone size: .; CDR3 protein: CASSVAGSTGGVNEQFF; CDR3 DNA: TGTGCCAGCAGCGTAGCGGGCTCTACAGGAGGGGTCAATGAGCAGTTCTTC
D gene: .; J gene: TRBJ1-5; CDR3 length: 16; V gene: TRBV6-6; clone size: .; CDR3 protein: CASTAWDGEKNQPQHF; CDR3 DNA: TGTGCCAGCACAGCTTGGGACGGGGAGAAGAATCAGCCCCAGCATTTT
D gene: TRBD2; J gene: TRBJ2-7; CDR3 length: 15; V gene: TRBV2; clone size: .; CDR3 protein: CASAFWAGVNYEQYF; CDR3 DNA: TGTGCCAGCGCGTTCTGGGCGGGGGTAAATTACGAGCAGTACTTC
D gene: .; J gene: TRBJ2-1; CDR3 length: 12; V gene: TRBV20-1; clone size: .; CDR3 protein: CSARDRGDEQFF; CDR3 DNA: TGCAGTGCTAGAGACCGGGGCGATGAGCAGTTCTTC
D gene: .; J gene: TRBJ1-4; CDR3 length: 16; V gene: TRBV6-1; clone size: .; CDR3 protein: CASSGSGHSLNEKLFF; CDR3 DNA: TGTGCCAGCAGTGGGTCGGGGCACTCACTTAATGAAAAACTGTTTTTT
D gene: TRBD1; J gene: TRBJ2-1; CDR3 length: 15; V gene: TRBV27; clone size: .; CDR3 protein: CASTLRGQGASAWFF; CDR3 DNA: TGTGCCAGCACCCTTCGGGGACAGGGGGCTTCCGCGTGGTTCTTC
D gene: TRBD1; J gene: TRBJ2-7; CDR3 length: 14; V gene: TRBV29-1; clone size: few; CDR3 protein: CSVGGGTGGREQYF; CDR3 DNA: TGCAGCGTTGGGGGTGGGACAGGGGGTCGCGAGCAGTACTTC